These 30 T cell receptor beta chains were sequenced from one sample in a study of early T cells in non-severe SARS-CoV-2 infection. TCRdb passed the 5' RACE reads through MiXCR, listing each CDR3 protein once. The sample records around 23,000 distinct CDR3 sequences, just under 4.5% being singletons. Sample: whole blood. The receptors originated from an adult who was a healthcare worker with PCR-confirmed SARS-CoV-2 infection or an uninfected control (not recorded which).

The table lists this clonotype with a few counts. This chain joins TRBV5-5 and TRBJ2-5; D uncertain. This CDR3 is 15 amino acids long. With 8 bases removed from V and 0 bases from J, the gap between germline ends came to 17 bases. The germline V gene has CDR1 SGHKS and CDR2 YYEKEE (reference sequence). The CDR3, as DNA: TGTGCCAGTTCACTCAGACCCGCGTACCAAGAGACCCAGTACTTC. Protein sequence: CASSLRPAYQETQYF.

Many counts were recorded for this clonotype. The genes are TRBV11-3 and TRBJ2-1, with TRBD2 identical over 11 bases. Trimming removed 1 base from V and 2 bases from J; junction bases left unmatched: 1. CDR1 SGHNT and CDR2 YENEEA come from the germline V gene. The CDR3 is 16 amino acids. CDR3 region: CASSLGSGRAYNEQFF. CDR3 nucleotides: TGTGCCAGCAGCTTAGGTAGCGGGAGGGCCTACAATGAGCAGTTCTTC.

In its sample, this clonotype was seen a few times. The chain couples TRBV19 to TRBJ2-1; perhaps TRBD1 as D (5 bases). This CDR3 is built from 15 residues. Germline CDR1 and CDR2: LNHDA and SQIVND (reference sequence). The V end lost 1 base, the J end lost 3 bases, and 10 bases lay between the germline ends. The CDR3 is CASSIGQGLYNEQFF. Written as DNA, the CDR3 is TGTGCCAGTAGTATAGGGCAGGGTCTCTACAATGAGCAGTTCTTC.

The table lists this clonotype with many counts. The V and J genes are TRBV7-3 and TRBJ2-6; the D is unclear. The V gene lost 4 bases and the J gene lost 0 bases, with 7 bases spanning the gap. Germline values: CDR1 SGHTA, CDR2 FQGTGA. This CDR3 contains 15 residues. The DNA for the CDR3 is TGTGCCAGCAGCTCTCGAAGCTCTGGGGCCAACGTCCTGACTTTC. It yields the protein CASSSRSSGANVLTF.

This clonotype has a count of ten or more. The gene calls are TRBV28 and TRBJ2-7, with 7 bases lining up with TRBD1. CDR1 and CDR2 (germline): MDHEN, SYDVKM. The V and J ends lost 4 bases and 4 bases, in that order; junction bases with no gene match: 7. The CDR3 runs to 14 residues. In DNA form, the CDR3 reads TGTGCCAGCAGTTCCAGGGGGAGACGGTACGAGCAGTACTTC. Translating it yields CASSSRGRRYEQYF.

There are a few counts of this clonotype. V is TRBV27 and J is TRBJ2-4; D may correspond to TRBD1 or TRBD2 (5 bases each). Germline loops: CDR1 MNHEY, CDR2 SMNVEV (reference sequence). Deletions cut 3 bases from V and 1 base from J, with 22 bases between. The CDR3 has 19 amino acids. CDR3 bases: TGTGCCAGCAGTTTTTACTCTCCGGGACCGCCCCCCGCCAAAAACATTCAGTACTTC. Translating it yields CASSFYSPGPPPAKNIQYF.

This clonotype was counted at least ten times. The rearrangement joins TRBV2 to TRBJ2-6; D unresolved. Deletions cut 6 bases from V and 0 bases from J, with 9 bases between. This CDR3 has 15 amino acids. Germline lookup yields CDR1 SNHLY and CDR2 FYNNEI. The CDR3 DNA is TGTGCCAGCAGCGAAATCACCTCTGGGGCCAACGTCCTGACTTTC. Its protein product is CASSEITSGANVLTF. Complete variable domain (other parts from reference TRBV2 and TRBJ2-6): EPEVTQTPSHQVTQMGQEVILRCVPISNHLYFYWYRQILGQKVEFLVSFYNNEISEKSEIFDDQFSVERPDGSNFTLKIRSTKLEDSAMYFCASSEITSGANVLTFGAGSRLTVL.

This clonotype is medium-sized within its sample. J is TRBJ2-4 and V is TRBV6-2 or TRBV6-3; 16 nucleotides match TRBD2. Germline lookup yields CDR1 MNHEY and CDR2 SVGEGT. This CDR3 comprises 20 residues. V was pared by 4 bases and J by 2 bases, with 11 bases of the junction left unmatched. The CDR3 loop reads CASSSTGTSGRATTKNIQYF. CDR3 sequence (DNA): TGTGCCAGCAGTTCTACAGGGACTAGCGGGAGGGCCACCACCAAAAACATTCAGTACTTC.

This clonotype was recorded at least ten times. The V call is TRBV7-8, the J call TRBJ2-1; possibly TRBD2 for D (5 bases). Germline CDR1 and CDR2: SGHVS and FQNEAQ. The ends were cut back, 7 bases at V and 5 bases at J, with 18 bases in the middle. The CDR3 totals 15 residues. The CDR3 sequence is CASTPRQRYDNEQFF. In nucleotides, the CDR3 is TGTGCCAGCACCCCTCGCCAGCGGTACGACAATGAGCAGTTCTTC.

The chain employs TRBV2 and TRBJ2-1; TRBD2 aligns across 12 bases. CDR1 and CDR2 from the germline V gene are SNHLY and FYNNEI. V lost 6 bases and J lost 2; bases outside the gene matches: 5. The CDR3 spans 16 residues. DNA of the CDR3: TGTGCCAGCAGCCGACTAGCGGGAGAAGCCTACAATGAGCAGTTCTTC. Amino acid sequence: CASSRLAGEAYNEQFF.

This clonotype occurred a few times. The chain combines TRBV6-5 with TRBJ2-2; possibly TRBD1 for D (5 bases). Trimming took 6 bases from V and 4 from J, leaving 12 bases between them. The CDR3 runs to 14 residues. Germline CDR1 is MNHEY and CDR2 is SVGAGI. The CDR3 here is CASSYTDSTGELFF. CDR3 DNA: TGTGCCAGCAGCTATACTGACAGCACCGGGGAGCTGTTTTTT.

This CDR3 is CASSRAQGALTF. In DNA form, the CDR3 reads TGTGCCAGCAGCCGCGCACAGGGGGCGCTCACCTTC. The rearrangement joins TRBV11-2 to TRBJ1-2, with 9 nucleotides matching TRBD1. There are 12 residues in the CDR3. With V trimmed by 5 bases and J by 13 bases, 8 bases remained unmatched. Germline CDR1 and CDR2: SGHAT and FQNNGV.

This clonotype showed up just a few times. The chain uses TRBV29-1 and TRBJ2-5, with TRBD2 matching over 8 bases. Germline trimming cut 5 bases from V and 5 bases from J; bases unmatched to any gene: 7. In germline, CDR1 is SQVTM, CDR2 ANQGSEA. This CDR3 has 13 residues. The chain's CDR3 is CSVRGGTMETQYF. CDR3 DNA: TGCAGCGTTCGCGGGGGGACGATGGAGACCCAGTACTTC.

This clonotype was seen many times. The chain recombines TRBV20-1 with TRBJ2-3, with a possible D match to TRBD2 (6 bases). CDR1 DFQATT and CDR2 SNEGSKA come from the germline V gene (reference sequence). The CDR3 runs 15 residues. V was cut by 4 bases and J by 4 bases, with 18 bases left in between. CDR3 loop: CSAKSGSGRADTQYF. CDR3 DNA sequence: TGCAGTGCTAAAAGTGGTAGCGGACGCGCAGATACGCAGTATTTT.

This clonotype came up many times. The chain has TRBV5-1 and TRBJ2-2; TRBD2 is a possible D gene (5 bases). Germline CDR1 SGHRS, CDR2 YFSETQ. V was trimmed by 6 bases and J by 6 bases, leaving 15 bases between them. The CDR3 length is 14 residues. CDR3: CASTDRGFPGELFF. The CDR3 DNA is TGCGCCAGCACCGACCGAGGGTTTCCCGGGGAGCTGTTTTTT.

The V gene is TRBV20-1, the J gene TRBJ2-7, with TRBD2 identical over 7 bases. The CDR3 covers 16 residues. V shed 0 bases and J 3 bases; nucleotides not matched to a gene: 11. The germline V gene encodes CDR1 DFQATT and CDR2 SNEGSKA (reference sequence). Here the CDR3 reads CSARDLLAGVIYEQYF. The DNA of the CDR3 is TGCAGTGCTAGAGATCTCCTCGCGGGAGTTATCTACGAGCAGTACTTC.

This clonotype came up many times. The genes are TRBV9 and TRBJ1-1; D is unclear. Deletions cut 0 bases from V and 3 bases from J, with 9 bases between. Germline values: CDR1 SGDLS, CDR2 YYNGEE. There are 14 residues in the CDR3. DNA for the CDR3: TGTGCCAGCAGCGTAGCCCCCGTGGACACTGAAGCTTTCTTT. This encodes CASSVAPVDTEAFF.

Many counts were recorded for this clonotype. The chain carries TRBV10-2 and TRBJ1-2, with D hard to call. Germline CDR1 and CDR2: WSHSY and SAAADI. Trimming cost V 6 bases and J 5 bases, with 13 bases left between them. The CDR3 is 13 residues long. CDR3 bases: TGCGCCAGCAGCACGATAGGAGGTTATGGCTACACCTTC. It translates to CASSTIGGYGYTF.

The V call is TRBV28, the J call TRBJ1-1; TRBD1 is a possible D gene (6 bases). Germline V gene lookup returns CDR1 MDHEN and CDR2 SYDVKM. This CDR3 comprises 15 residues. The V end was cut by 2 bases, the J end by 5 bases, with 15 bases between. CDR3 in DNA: TGTGCCAGCAGTTTAGCAGGGGCGCGGGGAACTGAAGCTTTCTTT. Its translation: CASSLAGARGTEAFF.

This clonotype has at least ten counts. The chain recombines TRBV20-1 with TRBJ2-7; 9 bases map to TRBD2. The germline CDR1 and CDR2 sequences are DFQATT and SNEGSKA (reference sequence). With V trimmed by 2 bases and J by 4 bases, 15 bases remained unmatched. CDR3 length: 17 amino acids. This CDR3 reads CSARLIAGTSFYYEQYF. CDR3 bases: TGCAGTGCTAGACTAATTGCCGGGACTAGCTTTTATTACGAGCAGTACTTC.

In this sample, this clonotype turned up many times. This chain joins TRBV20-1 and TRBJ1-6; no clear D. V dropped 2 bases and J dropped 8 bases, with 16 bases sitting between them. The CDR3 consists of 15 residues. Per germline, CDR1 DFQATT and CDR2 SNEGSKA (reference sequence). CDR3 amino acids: CSARKTGGVDSPLHF. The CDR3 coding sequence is TGCAGTGCTAGAAAAACGGGTGGCGTAGATTCACCCCTCCACTTT.

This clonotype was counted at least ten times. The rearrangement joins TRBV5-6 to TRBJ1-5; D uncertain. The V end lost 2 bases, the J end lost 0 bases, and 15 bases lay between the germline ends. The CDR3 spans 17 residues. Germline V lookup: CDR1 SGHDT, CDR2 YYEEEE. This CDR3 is CASSLTLQGYSNQPQHF. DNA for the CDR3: TGTGCCAGCAGCTTAACGCTACAAGGGTATAGCAATCAGCCCCAGCATTTT.

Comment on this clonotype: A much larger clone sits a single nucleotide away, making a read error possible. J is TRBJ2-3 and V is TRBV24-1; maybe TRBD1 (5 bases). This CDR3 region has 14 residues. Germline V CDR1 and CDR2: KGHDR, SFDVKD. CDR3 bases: TGTGCCACCAGGGGCTGGGGCGGCTCAGATGCGCAGTATTTT. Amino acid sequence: CATRGWGGSDAQYF.

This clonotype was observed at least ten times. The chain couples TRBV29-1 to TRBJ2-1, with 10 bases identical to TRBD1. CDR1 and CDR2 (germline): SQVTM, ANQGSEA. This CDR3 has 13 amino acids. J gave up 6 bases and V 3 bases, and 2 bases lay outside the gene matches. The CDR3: CSVEGTGANEQFF. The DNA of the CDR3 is TGCAGCGTTGAGGGGACAGGGGCCAATGAGCAGTTCTTC.

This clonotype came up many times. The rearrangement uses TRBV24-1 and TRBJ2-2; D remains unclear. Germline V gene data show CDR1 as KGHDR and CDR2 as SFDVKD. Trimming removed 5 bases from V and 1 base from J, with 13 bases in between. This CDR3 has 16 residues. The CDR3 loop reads CATSGTPPKNTGELFF. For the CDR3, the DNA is TGTGCCACCAGTGGGACCCCCCCAAAGAACACCGGGGAGCTGTTTTTT.

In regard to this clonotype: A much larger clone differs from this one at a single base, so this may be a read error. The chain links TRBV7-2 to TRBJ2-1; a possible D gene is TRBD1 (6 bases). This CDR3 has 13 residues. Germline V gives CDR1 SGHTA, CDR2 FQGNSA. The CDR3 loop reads CVSSLMSGTEQFF. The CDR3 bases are TGTGTCAGCAGCTTAATGTCCGGGACAGAGCAGTTCTTC.

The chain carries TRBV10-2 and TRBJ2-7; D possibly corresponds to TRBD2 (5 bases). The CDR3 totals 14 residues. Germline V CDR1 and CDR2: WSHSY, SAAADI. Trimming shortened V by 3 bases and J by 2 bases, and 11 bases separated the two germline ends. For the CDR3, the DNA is TGCGCCAGCAGTGATTTGACTACAGCCTACGAGCAGTACTTC. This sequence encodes CASSDLTTAYEQYF.

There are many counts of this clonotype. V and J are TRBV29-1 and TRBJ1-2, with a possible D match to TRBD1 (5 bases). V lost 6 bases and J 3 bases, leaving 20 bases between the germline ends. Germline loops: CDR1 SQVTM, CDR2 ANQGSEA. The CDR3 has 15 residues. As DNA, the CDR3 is TGCAGCGTAGTCAAGGGGCAGGGCCTTTACTATGGCTACACCTTC. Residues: CSVVKGQGLYYGYTF.

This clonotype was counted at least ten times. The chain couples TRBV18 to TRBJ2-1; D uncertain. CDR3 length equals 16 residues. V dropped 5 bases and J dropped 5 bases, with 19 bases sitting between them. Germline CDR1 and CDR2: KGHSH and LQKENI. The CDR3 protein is CASSGRWVAQNNEQFF. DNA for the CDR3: TGTGCCAGCTCAGGACGGTGGGTGGCTCAGAACAATGAGCAGTTCTTC.

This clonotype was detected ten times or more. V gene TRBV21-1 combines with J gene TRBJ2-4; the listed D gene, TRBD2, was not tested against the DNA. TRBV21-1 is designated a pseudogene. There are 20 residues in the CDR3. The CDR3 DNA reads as TGTGCCAGCAGCAAAGATCCGAGGACTAGCAGCCTACTAGCCAAAAACATTCAGTACTTC. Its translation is CASSKDPRTSSLLAKNIQYF.